This TCR beta chain was recorded in a study of technical replicates of blood from a handful of donors. Sequencing was performed with immunoSEQ multiplex PCR; in TCRdb, only in-frame clones are kept and a portion is missing. The table has around 72,000 clones, 91% seen once; the top ten hold roughly 0.38%. Per germline, CDR1 LNHNV and CDR2 YYDKDF (reference sequence). The CDR3 spans 13 residues. Trimming pared 0 bases from V and 1 base from J, leaving 3 bases between. The sequenced sample consisted of T cells isolated from PBMCs. The receptor was derived from a human donor in good health. Some clones in this sample may be carry-over from other donors' samples. The rearrangement uses TRBV15 and TRBJ1-2; D remains ambiguous. The CDR3 protein is CATSRDINYGYTF. The DNA for the CDR3 is TGTGCCACCAGCAGAGACATTAACTATGGCTACACCTTC.